This paragraph covers one TCR beta chain sequence. This sample is drawn from a study of blood T cell repertoires in COVID-19. Study summary: Collection of acute and convalescent COVID-19 samples took place in the United States, Italy and Spain. PBMCs, B-cell-depleted T cells, or T cells were the source of the cDNA or gDNA that made up the material.

Trimming took 7 bases from V and 0 from J; bases not matched to a gene: 13. This CDR3 comprises 17 residues. Germline V gives CDR1 SNHLY, CDR2 FYNNEI. Profiled with immunoSEQ multiplex PCR; TCRdb holds only in-frame clones, not every one. The table includes fewer than 200,000 clones, approximately 90% detected once. V usage is TRBV2 and J usage is TRBJ1-1; 8 bases line up with TRBD1. The sequence derives from a woman in her seventies with COVID-19, enrolled during active disease. Material for sequencing was peripheral blood. The DNA for the CDR3 is TGTGCCAGCACTCTTGGACAGGGAAGGGTCTTGAACACTGAAGCTTTCTTT. Its translation: CASTLGQGRVLNTEAFF.